This T cell receptor (beta chain) was identified during a study of CD8 T cells in Susac syndrome. Random hexamers were used to reverse transcribe roughly 0.45 to 1 ug of RNA. An immunoSEQ multiplex PCR generated amplified TCR beta CDR3 products spanning 54 Vbeta and 13 Jbeta. One entry per CDR3 protein results from TCRdb running MiXCR on the immunoSEQ multiplex PCR reads. The sample shows 250,000 to 300,000 distinct CDR3 sequences, approximately 89% of them seen only once. The CDR3 is made up of 15 amino acids. The germline gives CDR1 SGHVS, CDR2 FQNEAQ. The V end was cut by 5 bases, the J end by 0 bases, with 13 bases between. Treatment-naive patients with stable or active relapsing-remitting disease served as multiple sclerosis controls.

The sequence came from a human donor with multiple sclerosis. V gene TRBV7-8 combines with J gene TRBJ1-1; tentatively, D is TRBD1 (5 bases). Sequenced: CD8+ T cells from PBMCs. The CDR3 loop reads CASSPSGVMNTEAFF. The CDR3 DNA is TGTGCCAGCAGCCCCTCGGGGGTTATGAACACTGAAGCTTTCTTT.